This T cell receptor (beta chain) stems from a study of CD8 T cells in Susac syndrome. cDNA came from about 0.5 to 1 ug RNA primed by random hexamers. Across 54 Vbeta and 13 Jbeta, immunoSEQ multiplex PCR amplified TCR beta CDR3. TCRdb fed the immunoSEQ multiplex PCR reads into MiXCR, producing one record per CDR3 protein. This sample carries 90,000 to 150,000 distinct CDR3 sequences, nearly 95% of them seen once, and the ten largest clones take around 0.14%. Sequencing of TCR beta drew on CD8+ and CD4+ T cells from blood. Germline CDR1 and CDR2: SGHNT and YYREEE (reference sequence). The ends were cut back, 1 base at V and 2 bases at J, with 6 bases in the middle. There are 13 residues in the CDR3.

This receptor was obtained from a human donor in good health. The genes are TRBV5-4 and TRBJ2-5; D unclear. Sequenced input: CD4+ T cells from PBMCs. The CDR3 sequence is CASSLIDQETQYF. The CDR3 region has the DNA TGTGCCAGCAGCTTGATAGATCAAGAGACCCAGTACTTC.